A selection of T cell receptor beta chains follows, all from one sample in a study of regulatory T cells in long-lasting Graves disease. TCRdb reprocessed the multiplex PCR reads with MiXCR, giving one entry per CDR3 protein. Of some 600,000 distinct CDR3 sequences in the sample, around 15% are singletons; the top ten hold around 13%. These data were also reused for a study on T cells in Graves' hyperthyroidism and ophthalmopathy.

Sample: peripheral blood mononuclear cells (PBMCs), taken at new diagnosis, from a patient treated with antithyroid drugs. The receptors derive from a man aged 18-30 years with Graves disease. Each CDR3 is given with its conserved first and last residue. Fields, in order: clone size, V gene, CDR3 length, J gene, D gene, CDR3 protein, CDR3 DNA. A D gene is named only where the DNA matches it firmly. Size is stated for part of the rows, as once, few or many counts, or as a class when the clone is expanded.

clone_size: NA; v_call: TRBV18; cdr3_length: 14; j_call: TRBJ2-5; d_call: NA; cdr3_aa: CASSPQKGRETQYF; cdr3_nt: TGTGCCAGCTCACCTCAGAAGGGAAGAGAGACCCAGTACTTC
clone_size: few; v_call: TRBV7-8; cdr3_length: 12; j_call: TRBJ1-5; d_call: NA; cdr3_aa: CASSPTGGTQHF; cdr3_nt: TGTGCCAGCAGCCCTACTGGGGGAACCCAGCATTTT
clone_size: few; v_call: TRBV10-3; cdr3_length: 18; j_call: TRBJ1-1; d_call: TRBD1; cdr3_aa: CAISETISLDRENTEAFF; cdr3_nt: TGTGCCATCAGTGAGACTATATCCCTGGACAGGGAAAACACTGAAGCTTTCTTT
clone_size: many; v_call: TRBV29-1; cdr3_length: 14; j_call: TRBJ1-2; d_call: NA; cdr3_aa: CSVAQGFANYGYTF; cdr3_nt: TGCAGCGTCGCCCAGGGTTTTGCGAACTATGGCTACACCTTC
clone_size: NA; v_call: TRBV19; cdr3_length: 16; j_call: TRBJ1-1; d_call: TRBD1; cdr3_aa: CASSHLTGARNTEASF; cdr3_nt: TGTGCCAGTAGCCATTTAACAGGGGCCCGGAACACTGAAGCTTCCTTT
clone_size: NA; v_call: TRBV7-9; cdr3_length: 16; j_call: TRBJ2-3; d_call: NA; cdr3_aa: CASSLEEGESTDTQYF; cdr3_nt: TGTGCCAGCAGCTTAGAAGAAGGGGAAAGCACAGATACGCAGTATTTT
clone_size: few; v_call: TRBV7-2; cdr3_length: 15; j_call: TRBJ2-7; d_call: TRBD2; cdr3_aa: CASSLWSSGDYEQYF; cdr3_nt: TGTGCCAGCAGCTTATGGTCTAGCGGAGACTACGAGCAGTACTTC
clone_size: NA; v_call: TRBV28; cdr3_length: 15; j_call: TRBJ1-3; d_call: NA; cdr3_aa: CASSSTGTSGNTIYF; cdr3_nt: TGTGCCAGCAGTTCCACAGGGACATCTGGAAACACCATATATTTT
clone_size: many; v_call: TRBV12-3/TRBV12-4; cdr3_length: 15; j_call: TRBJ2-2; d_call: TRBD1; cdr3_aa: CASSEGQGATGELFF; cdr3_nt: TGTGCCAGCAGTGAAGGACAGGGGGCCACCGGGGAGCTGTTTTTT
clone_size: NA; v_call: TRBV20-1; cdr3_length: 13; j_call: TRBJ2-1; d_call: TRBD2; cdr3_aa: CSAKLATYNEQFF; cdr3_nt: TGCAGTGCTAAACTAGCGACCTACAATGAGCAGTTCTTC
clone_size: many; v_call: TRBV12-3/TRBV12-4; cdr3_length: 15; j_call: TRBJ1-5; d_call: TRBD1; cdr3_aa: CASSHRDRGHQPQHF; cdr3_nt: TGTGCCAGCAGCCACAGGGACAGGGGGCATCAGCCCCAGCATTTT
clone_size: few; v_call: TRBV28; cdr3_length: 15; j_call: TRBJ1-5; d_call: TRBD1; cdr3_aa: CASSRGQGLSQPQHF; cdr3_nt: TGTGCCAGCAGTCGGGGACAGGGATTGAGTCAGCCCCAGCATTTT
clone_size: NA; v_call: TRBV20-1; cdr3_length: 13; j_call: TRBJ2-3; d_call: NA; cdr3_aa: CSGWDSSTDTQYF; cdr3_nt: TGCAGTGGGTGGGACTCTAGCACAGATACGCAGTATTTT
clone_size: many; v_call: TRBV6-1; cdr3_length: 15; j_call: TRBJ2-5; d_call: NA; cdr3_aa: CASSQVTGTGETQYF; cdr3_nt: TGTGCCAGCAGTCAGGTCACAGGGACCGGAGAGACCCAGTACTTC
clone_size: few; v_call: TRBV28; cdr3_length: 12; j_call: TRBJ1-2; d_call: NA; cdr3_aa: CASSSPGKGYTF; cdr3_nt: TGTGCCAGCAGCTCCCCCGGGAAGGGCTACACCTTC
clone_size: many; v_call: TRBV6-5; cdr3_length: 17; j_call: TRBJ2-5; d_call: NA; cdr3_aa: CASSYSVRGRGQETQYF; cdr3_nt: TGTGCCAGCAGTTACTCGGTGAGGGGACGGGGCCAAGAGACCCAGTACTTC
clone_size: once; v_call: TRBV13; cdr3_length: 15; j_call: TRBJ2-2; d_call: TRBD1; cdr3_aa: CASSSTGYQVGELFF; cdr3_nt: TGTGCCAGCAGCTCGACAGGGTATCAAGTGGGGGAGCTGTTTTTT
clone_size: few; v_call: TRBV6-1; cdr3_length: 18; j_call: TRBJ2-6; d_call: NA; cdr3_aa: CASRGLDGTETGANVLTF; cdr3_nt: TGTGCCAGCAGGGGGCTAGATGGGACGGAAACTGGGGCCAACGTCCTGACTTTC
clone_size: many; v_call: TRBV3-1; cdr3_length: 16; j_call: TRBJ2-1; d_call: NA; cdr3_aa: CASSPDSSGRGNEQFF; cdr3_nt: TGTGCCAGCAGCCCTGACTCCTCGGGGCGGGGAAATGAGCAGTTCTTC
clone_size: many; v_call: TRBV2; cdr3_length: 12; j_call: TRBJ2-7; d_call: NA; cdr3_aa: CASKTDLYEQYF; cdr3_nt: TGTGCCAGCAAGACAGACCTCTACGAGCAGTACTTC
clone_size: many; v_call: TRBV13; cdr3_length: 19; j_call: TRBJ2-1; d_call: TRBD2; cdr3_aa: CASSMAGVAGGYDHNEQFF; cdr3_nt: TGTGCCAGCAGTATGGCGGGAGTAGCGGGAGGTTACGATCACAATGAGCAGTTCTTC
clone_size: many; v_call: TRBV5-1; cdr3_length: 15; j_call: TRBJ2-5; d_call: NA; cdr3_aa: CASQTGQQRGETQYF; cdr3_nt: TGCGCCAGCCAAACTGGGCAGCAGCGTGGAGAGACCCAGTACTTC
clone_size: NA; v_call: TRBV7-8; cdr3_length: 14; j_call: TRBJ2-1; d_call: TRBD2; cdr3_aa: CASIRGGRWNEQFF; cdr3_nt: TGTGCCAGCATTCGGGGCGGGAGGTGGAATGAGCAGTTCTTC
clone_size: NA; v_call: TRBV4-2; cdr3_length: 16; j_call: TRBJ2-7; d_call: TRBD2; cdr3_aa: CASSQAASGFSYEQYF; cdr3_nt: TGTGCCAGCAGCCAAGCCGCTAGCGGATTCTCCTACGAGCAGTACTTC
clone_size: few; v_call: TRBV2; cdr3_length: 16; j_call: TRBJ1-5; d_call: NA; cdr3_aa: CASSVSTASGDQPQHF; cdr3_nt: TGTGCCAGCAGTGTTAGTACAGCCTCCGGGGATCAGCCCCAGCATTTT
clone_size: many; v_call: TRBV28; cdr3_length: 16; j_call: TRBJ2-7; d_call: NA; cdr3_aa: CASSTPYLASADEQYF; cdr3_nt: TGTGCCAGCAGTACACCATACCTCGCTAGCGCCGACGAGCAGTACTTC
clone_size: few; v_call: TRBV19; cdr3_length: 11; j_call: TRBJ1-2; d_call: NA; cdr3_aa: CASSMGEGYTF; cdr3_nt: TGTGCCAGTAGTATGGGGGAAGGCTACACCTTC
clone_size: many; v_call: TRBV20-1; cdr3_length: 14; j_call: TRBJ2-2; d_call: NA; cdr3_aa: CSAISFRDTGELFF; cdr3_nt: TGCAGTGCTATCAGTTTCAGGGACACCGGGGAGCTGTTTTTT
clone_size: few; v_call: TRBV14; cdr3_length: 18; j_call: TRBJ2-2; d_call: NA; cdr3_aa: CASSQRKTGPTGSGELFF; cdr3_nt: TGTGCCAGCAGCCAACGAAAAACCGGGCCCACCGGCTCCGGGGAGCTGTTTTTT
clone_size: many; v_call: TRBV27; cdr3_length: 15; j_call: TRBJ1-5; d_call: NA; cdr3_aa: CASSSTGKSDQPQHF; cdr3_nt: TGTGCCAGCAGTTCGACAGGAAAGTCGGATCAGCCCCAGCATTTT
clone_size: many; v_call: TRBV25-1; cdr3_length: 15; j_call: TRBJ1-1; d_call: NA; cdr3_aa: CASSEAGYEGTEAFF; cdr3_nt: TGTGCCAGCAGTGAGGCGGGGTACGAGGGCACTGAAGCTTTCTTT
clone_size: few; v_call: TRBV7-2; cdr3_length: 15; j_call: TRBJ2-2; d_call: NA; cdr3_aa: CASSVGGRFPGELFF; cdr3_nt: TGTGCCAGCTCGGTAGGGGGTCGGTTCCCCGGGGAGCTGTTTTTT
clone_size: few; v_call: TRBV6-1; cdr3_length: 16; j_call: TRBJ2-7; d_call: TRBD2; cdr3_aa: CASSRISGRASYEQYF; cdr3_nt: TGTGCCAGCAGTAGGATTAGCGGGAGGGCCAGCTACGAGCAGTACTTC
clone_size: few; v_call: TRBV7-8; cdr3_length: 15; j_call: TRBJ1-6; d_call: NA; cdr3_aa: CASSLGQKGYSPLHF; cdr3_nt: TGTGCCAGCAGCTTAGGACAGAAGGGGTATTCACCCCTCCACTTT
clone_size: NA; v_call: TRBV27; cdr3_length: 14; j_call: TRBJ1-1; d_call: NA; cdr3_aa: CASGHGERGTEAFF; cdr3_nt: TGTGCCAGCGGACATGGCGAGCGAGGCACTGAAGCTTTCTTT
clone_size: few; v_call: TRBV20-1; cdr3_length: 11; j_call: TRBJ1-1; d_call: NA; cdr3_aa: CSATGETEAFF; cdr3_nt: TGCAGTGCTACAGGGGAGACTGAAGCTTTCTTT
clone_size: NA; v_call: TRBV28; cdr3_length: 12; j_call: TRBJ2-1; d_call: NA; cdr3_aa: CASSTTEGEQFF; cdr3_nt: TGTGCCAGCAGCACTACCGAGGGTGAGCAGTTCTTC
clone_size: many; v_call: TRBV18; cdr3_length: 16; j_call: TRBJ2-7; d_call: NA; cdr3_aa: CASSAGQVLRNNEQYF; cdr3_nt: TGTGCCAGCTCAGCGGGACAAGTCCTAAGAAATAACGAGCAGTACTTC
clone_size: few; v_call: TRBV20-1; cdr3_length: 14; j_call: TRBJ1-1; d_call: NA; cdr3_aa: CSAPNPGVNTEAFF; cdr3_nt: TGCAGTGCCCCAAATCCAGGGGTGAACACTGAAGCTTTCTTT
clone_size: NA; v_call: TRBV6-9; cdr3_length: 19; j_call: TRBJ2-6; d_call: TRBD1; cdr3_aa: CASSYSLPGQGAGANVLTF; cdr3_nt: TGTGCCAGCAGTTACTCTCTACCGGGACAGGGGGCTGGGGCCAACGTCCTGACTTTC
clone_size: NA; v_call: TRBV12-3/TRBV12-4; cdr3_length: 15; j_call: TRBJ2-1; d_call: TRBD2; cdr3_aa: CASRQTSGGYNEQFF; cdr3_nt: TGTGCCAGCAGACAGACTAGCGGAGGTTACAATGAGCAGTTCTTC